Here is one T cell receptor (beta chain) with its context. This CDR3 region has 13 residues. Trimming stripped 7 bases from V and 5 bases from J, with 14 bases between. Germline V gene data show CDR1 as MNHEY and CDR2 as SVGAGI. The data belong to a study of blood T cell repertoires in COVID-19. Background on the study: Sites in the United States, Italy and Spain provided acute and convalescent COVID-19 samples. T cells, B-cell-depleted T cells, or PBMCs supplied cDNA or gDNA.

Study processing details: Counts of nucleated cells, estimated from reference gene primer amplification, were obtained. Data came from immunoSEQ multiplex PCR; TCRdb stores just in-frame clones and leaves some out. The DNA was the basis for D and trimming; V, J and clone size are from that table. The sample includes around 190,000 clones, about 84% of them seen just once. Specimen: peripheral blood. This receptor was identified in a human donor in a cohort sampled during active COVID-19. The J gene is TRBJ1-1, the V gene TRBV6-5, with D uncertain. CDR3 nucleotides: TGTGCCAGCACCCTAAGGAGTACTACTGAAGCTTTCTTT. Translated: CASTLRSTTEAFF.